Below, 8 T cell receptor beta chains from the same sample are listed, as sequenced in a study of blood T cells in healthy people across ages. A second PCR of roughly 6 to 12 cycles used a sample-barcoded 5' primer and a J-beta primer mix. TCRdb independently ran MiXCR on the 5' RACE reads; one entry per CDR3 protein. Of roughly 800,000 distinct CDR3 sequences in the sample, 58% are singletons; the top ten hold 20% to 25%. Input material: blood. These receptors all come from a man aged 25-45 years in good health.

This clonotype turned up a few times. The chain recombines TRBV6-2 or TRBV6-3 with TRBJ2-1; D is perhaps TRBD2 (5 bases). The DNA matches TRBJ2-7 better at its end, which makes the J call doubtful. CDR3 length: 15 residues. CDR1 and CDR2 from the germline V gene are MNHEY and SVGEGT. The CDR3 bases are TGTGCCAGCAGACAACTAGGAGCCTCCTACAATGAGCAGTACTTC. This sequence encodes CASRQLGASYNEQYF.

The rearrangement uses TRBV7-9 and TRBJ1-4, with TRBD1 identical over 8 bases. V lost 3 bases to trimming and J lost 6 bases; unmatched junction nucleotides: 18. Germline V lookup: CDR1 SEHNR, CDR2 FQNEAQ (reference sequence). CDR3 size: 19 residues. In nucleotides, the CDR3 is TGTGCCAGCAGCTTTACCTCCCGGACAGGGAGGGGAATTGATGAAAAACTGTTTTTT. Its protein product is CASSFTSRTGRGIDEKLFF.

The chain has TRBV6-6 and TRBJ2-5; a possible D gene is TRBD1 (7 bases). CDR1 and CDR2 from the germline V gene are MNHNY and SVGAGI (reference sequence). The V and J ends lost 2 bases and 2 bases respectively, with 12 bases between them. The CDR3 covers 15 residues. DNA of the CDR3: TGTGCCAGCAGTTACGCGGGGACAGATCAAGAGACCCAGTACTTC. Translation gives CASSYAGTDQETQYF.

The V gene is TRBV4-3, the J gene TRBJ2-5; D is unresolved. The CDR3 covers 15 residues. From germline, CDR1 is LGHNA and CDR2 YSLEER. Trimming left V 2 bases short and J 11 bases short, with 21 bases between. The CDR3 region has the DNA TGCGCCAGCAGCCAACAAACGGACGTAAACAATGAGCAGTACTTC. Its translation is CASSQQTDVNNEQYF.

V and J are TRBV28 and TRBJ1-2; D gene ambiguous. The ends were cut back, 5 bases at V and 8 bases at J, with 21 bases in the middle. Germline-derived CDR1 and CDR2 are MDHEN and SYDVKM. This CDR3 has 15 residues. CDR3 protein: CASSPSQTTRRGYTF. In nucleotides, the CDR3 is TGTGCCAGCAGTCCAAGCCAGACAACGAGGCGGGGCTACACCTTC.

This chain uses TRBV12-3 or TRBV12-4 with TRBJ2-1; TRBD2 matches at 7 bases. The CDR3 is 15 residues long. J gave up 4 bases and V 3 bases, and 6 bases lay outside the gene matches. CDR3 protein: CASSFSSGGYNEQFF. The CDR3 coding sequence is TGTGCCAGCAGTTTTTCATCCGGGGGGTACAATGAGCAGTTCTTC.

This chain joins TRBV15 and TRBJ1-1; TRBD1 matches 12 bases. The CDR3 runs 13 residues. Germline V gene lookup returns CDR1 LNHNV and CDR2 YYDKDF (reference sequence). Trimming cost V 8 bases and J 9 bases; bases outside gene matches: 7. In DNA form, the CDR3 reads TGTGCCACCGCCAACCGGGACAGGGGGCAAGCTTTCTTT. This sequence encodes CATANRDRGQAFF.

This chain connects TRBV4-2 to TRBJ2-5; weak D call: TRBD2 (5 bases). The CDR3 sequence is 14 residues long. The V gene's germline CDR1 is LGHNA and CDR2 YNFKEQ. Between the trimmed V and J ends, which lost 1 base and 11 bases, there was a span of 17 bases. CDR3 bases: TGTGCCAGCAGCCAAGCAGCTAGCTTGGCTGAGCAGTACTTC. Translation gives CASSQAASLAEQYF.